This T cell receptor (beta chain) is drawn from a study of T cells in Graves' hyperthyroidism and ophthalmopathy. This clonotype was counted at least ten times. Trimming removed 8 bases from V and 3 bases from J, with 17 bases in between. There are 15 residues in the CDR3. Germline-derived CDR1 and CDR2 are SGHAT and FQNNGV. What was amplified from RNA transcripts were TCR beta CDR3 regions. HTBI primers were used for first-round RT-PCR of the TCR CDR3. TCRdb reprocessed the multiplex PCR reads with MiXCR, giving one entry per CDR3 protein. The table lists a few hundred thousand distinct CDR3 sequences, more than 14% of them singletons. Clinicians diagnosed patients from clinical symptoms, serum thyroxine and TRAb, thyroid ultrasound and orbital computed tomography.

This TCR was sampled from a woman in her thirties with Graves' ophthalmopathy. Material: blood. The chain couples TRBV11-2 to TRBJ2-1; D assignment may be TRBD1 or TRBD2 (5 bases each). CDR3 residues: CASRGGFRDYNEQFF. The DNA of the CDR3 is TGTGCCAGCCGGGGCGGCTTCAGGGACTACAATGAGCAGTTCTTC.